The present T cell receptor (beta chain) was sequenced within a study of spatial heterogeneity in lung cancer. Study-wide background: Samples were obtained from more than 70 donors, all untreated early-stage non-small cell lung cancer patients.

Each TCR cDNA molecule bore a unique molecular identifier. TCRdb reprocessed the 5' RACE reads with MiXCR, giving one entry per CDR3 protein. The sample contains tens of thousands of distinct CDR3 sequences, approximately 19% of which appear only once. Time point noted: blood at routine non-recurrence follow-up after resection. This CDR3 comprises 17 residues. The J segment lost 0 bases and the V segment lost 1 base, leaving 6 bases of the junction unmatched. Germline lookup yields CDR1 LGHNA and CDR2 YNFKEQ. The sequence was obtained from a male donor with early-stage non-small cell lung cancer. The source material was PBMCs, sampled at follow-up. The chain carries TRBV4-2 and TRBJ2-1; 7 bases match TRBD2. The CDR3 DNA reads TGTGCCAGCAGCCAAGCGGCGGGAGAAAGCTCCTACAATGAGCAGTTCTTC. Residues: CASSQAAGESSYNEQFF.